This T cell receptor (beta chain) was obtained from a study of blood T cell repertoires in COVID-19. On the study more broadly: Acute-phase and convalescent COVID-19 samples originated in the United States, Italy and Spain. Sources were T cells, B-cell-depleted T cells, or PBMCs; the material itself was cDNA or gDNA.

Under the authors' procedure: Estimates of nucleated cell counts were drawn from the amplification of reference gene primers. Assay used: immunoSEQ multiplex PCR; TCRdb lists only in-frame clones, some missing. D and trimming were read from the DNA, whereas the V and J calls and clone size are those reported in that table. The table records under 300,000 clones, around 90% of them present only once. Germline V gene lookup returns CDR1 SEHNR and CDR2 FQNEAQ (reference sequence). Trimming removed 6 bases at V and 6 bases at J, with 15 bases between. This CDR3 has 15 amino acids. The table lists this clone with a count of one.

The chain has TRBV7-9 and TRBJ1-6, with D possibly being TRBD1 (5 bases). Sample: peripheral blood. The receptor's source is a man aged 50-60 years with acute or convalescent COVID-19. CDR3 bases: TGTGCCAGCAGGCCGAACAGGAACCCTAATTCACCCCTCCACTTT. Its translation is CASRPNRNPNSPLHF.